The 21 T cell receptor beta chains given below trace back to one sample, sequenced in a study of CD8+CD57+ T cells in acquired aplastic anemia. Before being chosen for sequencing, patients had shown CD8+CD57+ cell expansion by flow cytometry. Profiles of TCR beta VDJ and CDR3 were generated from a genomic DNA template. TCRdb independently ran MiXCR on the reads; one entry per CDR3 protein. In the table there are roughly 290,000 distinct CDR3 sequences, about 50% of which are singletons. Sample: sorted CD4+, CD8+, or CD8+CD57+ T cells (not recorded which) from PBMCs. Every receptor here comes from a human donor with aplastic anemia.

The rearrangement links TRBV20-1 to TRBJ2-1, with TRBD2 matching over 14 bases. V lost 5 bases, J lost 9 bases, and 6 bases stayed unmatched. Germline V CDR1 and CDR2: DFQATT, SNEGSKA (reference sequence). The CDR3 covers 14 residues. The CDR3 is CSALRTSGGTEQFF. DNA of the CDR3: TGCAGTGCTTTGAGGACTAGCGGGGGGACTGAGCAGTTCTTC.

This clonotype was seen repeatedly, ten times or more. The gene calls are TRBV2 and TRBJ2-5; the D is unclear. Trimming took off 4 bases at V and 5 bases at J, with 14 bases between the two ends. There are 14 residues in the CDR3. Germline CDR1 is SNHLY and CDR2 is FYNNEI. The CDR3 sequence is CASSVGSFGETQYF. DNA of the CDR3: TGTGCCAGCAGTGTTGGTTCTTTTGGTGAGACCCAGTACTTC.

Concerning this clonotype itself: An end of the junction does not agree with germline; a read error may underlie this. The chain joins TRBV5-1 to TRBJ2-7, with 9 bases aligning to TRBD1. The CDR3 sequence is 16 residues long. Germline CDR1 reads SGHRS; CDR2 reads YFSETQ. The DNA for the CDR3 is TGTGCCAGCAGCTCGATCCCGGGACAGGGAATCTACGAGCAGTACTTC. Its protein product is CASSSIPGQGIYEQYF.

The table lists this clonotype with a few counts. The chain has TRBV7-9 and TRBJ2-2; D remains ambiguous. The CDR3 extends over 12 amino acids. Germline V gene sequence: CDR1 SEHNR, CDR2 FQNEAQ (reference sequence). V lost 5 bases and J lost 7, with 8 bases in between. The CDR3 loop is CASSRPFGELFF. The CDR3 region has the DNA TGTGCCAGCAGCCGGCCTTTCGGGGAGCTGTTTTTT.

This sequence joins TRBV25-1 and TRBJ2-2, with 8 bases that match TRBD2. V shed 2 bases, J shed 3 bases, and the junction held 2 bases outside the gene matches. The CDR3 spans 15 residues. CDR1 is MGHDK and CDR2 is SYGVNS in the germline V gene. The CDR3 DNA is TGTGCCAGCAGTGAACGGACTAGCTACACCGGGGAGCTGTTTTTT. Translated, it gives CASSERTSYTGELFF. Full variable domain (remainder filled in from reference TRBV25-1 and TRBJ2-2): EADIYQTPRYLVIGTGKKITLECSQTMGHDKMYWYQQDPGMELHLIHYSYGVNSTEKGDLSSESTVSRIRTEHFPLTLESARPSHTSQYLCASSERTSYTGELFFGEGSRLTVL.

This clonotype was observed a few times. This chain connects TRBV7-8 to TRBJ2-7; 8 nucleotides agree with TRBD1. Germline V gene sequence: CDR1 SGHVS, CDR2 FQNEAQ. The CDR3 is 14 amino acids. J lost 5 bases, V lost 4 bases, and 7 bases had no gene match. The CDR3 is CASSSRQGHDEQYF. For the CDR3, the DNA is TGTGCCAGCAGCTCCCGACAGGGGCACGACGAGCAGTACTTC.

The V gene is TRBV5-1, the J gene TRBJ2-7; D is undetermined. The V end was cut by 5 bases, the J end by 0 bases, with 12 bases between. From germline, CDR1 is SGHRS and CDR2 YFSETQ. The CDR3 covers 14 residues. CDR3 sequence (DNA): TGCGCCAGCAGAATAGGGTTCAGCTCCTACGAGCAGTACTTC. As protein: CASRIGFSSYEQYF.

The J gene is TRBJ2-7, the V gene TRBV7-3; maybe TRBD2 (6 bases). Germline loops: CDR1 SGHTA, CDR2 FQGTGA. This CDR3 is built from 16 residues. V was clipped by 4 bases and J by 4 bases, with 20 bases between them. CDR3 loop: CASSSWGGRKLYEQYF. The CDR3 DNA is TGTGCCAGCAGCTCTTGGGGAGGCCGGAAACTGTACGAGCAGTACTTC.

This clonotype was detected many times. The V and J genes are TRBV5-1 and TRBJ1-5, with D tentatively TRBD1 (5 bases). Germline V gene lookup returns CDR1 SGHRS and CDR2 YFSETQ. CDR3 size: 14 residues. V lost 4 bases and J lost 8, with 16 bases in between. CDR3 in amino acids: CASSLNPQGEPQHF. In nucleotides, the CDR3 is TGCGCCAGCAGCCTCAACCCCCAAGGGGAGCCCCAGCATTTT.

This chain uses TRBV7-9 with TRBJ2-7; 7 bases are shared with TRBD1. After removal of 1 base from V and 6 bases from J, the junction contained 3 bases not matched to a gene. The CDR3 totals 13 residues. Germline CDR1 SEHNR, CDR2 FQNEAQ (reference sequence). The CDR3 sequence is CASSLVTGREQYF. The CDR3 nucleotides read TGTGCCAGCAGCTTAGTGACAGGGCGCGAGCAGTACTTC.

As concerns this clonotype: The CDR3 does not close with the conserved phenylalanine or tryptophan, likely indicating a read error. Because the CDR3's place on the DNA is in doubt, the DNA is left out and the CDR3 is given as listed by TCRdb. The genes are TRBV7-6 and TRBJ1-2; the table's D gene call, TRBD1, was not cross checked with the DNA. Looked up from germline, CDR1 is SGHVS and CDR2 is FNYEAQ. The CDR3 is 15 amino acids long, termini counted. CDR3 loop: CASSLGTGFNYGYTC.

The chain links TRBV7-9 to TRBJ2-3; no clear D. Between the trimmed V and J ends, which lost 1 base and 11 bases, there was a span of 10 bases. In germline, CDR1 is SEHNR, CDR2 FQNEAQ (reference sequence). The CDR3 length is 12 residues. The CDR3 spells CASSLGARGQYF. The CDR3 bases are TGTGCCAGCAGCTTAGGTGCCCGTGGGCAGTATTTT.

As concerns this clonotype: Since a much larger clone is just one base distant, this may be a read error. J is TRBJ1-2 and V is TRBV5-8; D remains unclear. In germline, CDR1 is SGHTS, CDR2 YDEGEE. The CDR3 sequence is 15 residues long. Trimming pared 0 bases from V and 0 bases from J, leaving 9 bases between. CDR3 DNA sequence: TGTGCCAGCAGCTTGGACATGGTGTCTAACTATGGCTACACCTTC. It encodes CASSLDMVSNYGYTF.

The V gene is TRBV18, the J gene TRBJ2-3; 7 bases map to TRBD1. Germline trimming cut 3 bases from V and 3 bases from J; bases unmatched to any gene: 3. This CDR3 region has 14 residues. Germline V lookup: CDR1 KGHSH, CDR2 LQKENI. CDR3 in amino acids: CASSPLDRTDTQYF. DNA for the CDR3: TGTGCCAGCTCACCGCTGGACAGGACAGATACGCAGTATTTT.

Ten or more counts support this clonotype. V and J are TRBV5-5 and TRBJ2-1; TRBD1 is a possible D gene (5 bases). The germline V and J ends were trimmed by 4 bases and 3 bases, with 14 bases remaining between them. The CDR3 runs to 15 residues. Germline CDR1 and CDR2: SGHKS and YYEKEE (reference sequence). The CDR3 DNA follows: TGTGCCAGCAGCCCTGGGTTGGGGCACTACAATGAGCAGTTCTTC. This codes for CASSPGLGHYNEQFF.

This chain links TRBV7-6 with TRBJ2-4, with 7 positions matching TRBD1. The CDR3 runs 15 residues. CDR1 and CDR2 (germline): SGHVS, FNYEAQ. The V gene end was trimmed by 5 bases and the J gene end by 2 bases; junction bases not matched to a gene: 6. The CDR3 region has the DNA TGTGCCAGCAGCCCCTACAGGGGAACCAAAAACATTCAGTACTTC. This translates into CASSPYRGTKNIQYF.

DNA for the CDR3: TGTGCCAGCAGTGAAGGAGGGACAAGCACAGATACGCAGTATTTT. Amino acid sequence: CASSEGGTSTDTQYF. The V gene is TRBV25-1, the J gene TRBJ2-3, with D possibly being TRBD1 or TRBD2 (6 bases each). The length of the CDR3 is 15 residues. V shed 2 bases and J shed 0 bases, with 9 bases lying between them. The V gene's germline CDR1 is MGHDK and CDR2 SYGVNS.

In this sample, this clonotype turned up a few times. The chain employs TRBV7-8 and TRBJ2-7; D perhaps matches TRBD2 (5 bases). Looked up from germline, CDR1 is SGHVS and CDR2 is FQNEAQ. The CDR3 length is 15 residues. Trimming left V 5 bases short and J 7 bases short, with 21 bases between. CDR3 residues: CASSPVRVGREEQYF. The DNA for the CDR3 is TGTGCCAGCAGCCCGGTAAGGGTAGGGAGAGAAGAGCAGTACTTC.

This sequence joins TRBV15 and TRBJ2-3; possible D gene TRBD1, 5 bases. This CDR3 region has 15 residues. The V gene lost 10 bases and the J gene lost 3 bases, with 20 bases spanning the gap. The germline gives CDR1 LNHNV, CDR2 YYDKDF (reference sequence). CDR3 loop: CASSPQGVATDTQYF. The CDR3 DNA reads as TGTGCCAGCAGTCCGCAGGGCGTTGCAACAGATACGCAGTATTTT. The full variable domain, rest sourced from reference TRBV15 and TRBJ2-3, is DAMVIQNPRYQVTQFGKPVTLSCSQTLNHNVMYWYQQKSSQAPKLLFHYYDKDFNNEADTPDNFQSRRPNTSFCFLDIRSPGLGDTAMYLCASSPQGVATDTQYFGPGTRLTVL.

The CDR3, as DNA: TGTGCCAGCAGTGAAGCGGGTTCTTCCGTAAATACGCAGTATTTT. Its translation is CASSEAGSSVNTQYF. The rearrangement links TRBV2 to TRBJ2-3; D not resolved. Germline V lookup: CDR1 SNHLY, CDR2 FYNNEI. The CDR3 length is 15 residues. V lost 0 bases to trimming and J lost 7 bases, with 14 bases between them.

On this clonotype itself: An end of the junction does not agree with germline; a read error may underlie this. This sequence joins TRBV20-1 and TRBJ2-7; 12 nucleotides align to TRBD2. This CDR3 is built from 14 residues. Germline V gene sequence: CDR1 DFQATT, CDR2 SNEGSKA (reference sequence). CDR3 DNA: TGCAGTGCCCTCGGACTAGCGGGAAACTACGAGCAGTGCTTC. The encoded protein is CSALGLAGNYEQCF.